This is a list of T cell receptor beta chains from one sample in a study of cytomegalovirus exposure and HLA in healthy donors. Measured with immunoSEQ multiplex PCR; TCRdb has only the in-frame clones, and not every one. The sample gives roughly 200,000 clones, 80% to 85% of which show up once; around 1.2% is in the top ten. The sequencing input was PBMCs. The receptors here all came from a woman in her twenties or thirties in good health and CMV-seronegative. Both conserved end residues are part of each CDR3.

TRBJ1-5 TRBV2 CASSPESRNQPQHF
TRBJ1-2 TRBV7-9 CASSLEVTGGYGYTF
TRBJ2-3 TRBV7-2 CASSLAGLAGGLLGTDTQYF
TRBJ2-7 TRBV28 CASGTSGQGASWYF
TRBJ1-6 TRBV5-1 CASSSGDRDFSPLHF
TRBJ2-3 TRBV9 CASSPRGGGVDTQYF
TRBJ1-2 TRBV7-8 CASSLGDTAFNYGYTF
TRBJ2-5 TRBV29-1 CSVASAQETQYF
TRBJ2-7 TRBV27 CASSFGGSPGSYEQYF
TRBJ2-7 TRBV9 CASSGGTASLREQYF
TRBJ1-4 TRBV9 CASSVDSYNEKLFF
TRBJ2-7 TRBV7-8 CASRRGPLYEQYF
TRBJ2-3 TRBV5-1 CASSLGVGQENTDTQYF
TRBJ1-1 TRBV18 CASSPRQTQMNTEAFF
TRBJ1-5 TRBV5-6 CASSLGGGTNQPQHF
TRBJ2-7 TRBV7-2 CASSLNPGLAYEQYF
TRBJ1-2 TRBV4-1 CASSQRGGYGYTF
TRBJ2-1 TRBV7-9 CASRPSGGAEQFF
TRBJ1-4 TRBV5-1 CASSVNRGSNEKLFF
TRBJ2-2 TRBV19 CASSPETTISGELFF
TRBJ1-4 TRBV7-9 CASSFDRVAEKLFF
TRBJ2-7 TRBV4-1 CASSRRERADSSYEQYF
TRBJ2-7 TRBV11-1 CASSSLPGQGTYEQYF
TRBJ1-1 TRBV6-5 CASSLSGGTEAFF
TRBJ1-1 TRBV21-1 CASEWRTEAFF
TRBJ2-3 TRBV7-2 CASSSRTGSTDTQYF
TRBJ2-1 TRBV2 CASSELWEPSEPEQFF
TRBJ2-2 TRBV19 CASSREGAPGELFF
TRBJ1-3 TRBV27 CAIVEQDRGANTIYF
TRBJ2-7 TRBV28 CASSSPRQGAEQYF
TRBJ1-3 TRBV4-2 CASSQEGRNSGNTIYF
TRBJ1-1 TRBV7-8 CASLGQGINTEAFF
TRBJ2-2 TRBV6-5 CASNGQGYGELFF
TRBJ2-7 TRBV30 CAWTEGGAGGSYEQYF
TRBJ1-6 TRBV7-9 CASSSGTEWTSPLHF
TRBJ2-3 TRBV19 CASSIAPAGKTSTDTQYF
TRBJ2-1 TRBV30 CAWTLAREQFF
TRBJ1-2 TRBV5-1 CASSFGTGGADYGYTF
TRBJ2-7 TRBV6-1 CASSEAGGGAVYEQYF
TRBJ2-3 TRBV18 CASSPAGTGSDTQYF
TRBJ2-1 TRBV6-5 CASSSTGAGGSHEQFF
TRBJ1-5 TRBV30 CAWSVGGGNQPQHF
TRBJ1-4 TRBV2 CASIKGQGAPSRNEKLFF
TRBJ2-2 TRBV12-5 CASGLWGQRLTGELFF
TRBJ2-7 TRBV6-5 CASSWARYEQYF
TRBJ2-5 TRBV29-1 CSVVGAQTQYF
TRBJ2-7 TRBV28 CASSSGDRGVREQYF
TRBJ1-1 TRBV30 CASLRDRVNTEAFF
TRBJ2-5 TRBV6-1 CASSGAAAQETQYF
TRBJ2-1 TRBV10-3 CAIRGTGGYNEQFF